Sequencing of this TCR beta chain was carried out in a study of T cell repertoires in cytomegalovirus infection. Turning to the study itself: CMV infection plus the matching HLA type was flagged by public TCR beta signatures.

From the reads, TCRdb called clonotypes with MiXCR, one entry per CDR3 protein. The sample lists around 900,000 distinct CDR3 sequences, less than 35% seen once, with about an eighth in the top ten. CDR3 length: 14 amino acids. V dropped 0 bases and J dropped 4; count of bases not matched to a gene: 2. A remark on this clonotype: The antigen is undetermined.

The genes are TRBV12-3 or TRBV12-4 and TRBJ1-1, with 7 bases matching TRBD1. This specimen consisted of cultured CD8+ T cells from PBMCs, obtained from culture after CMV antigen stimulation. The TCR originated in a human donor in good health (CMV status not recorded). Some clones in this sample may be carry-over from other donors' samples. The CDR3: CASSLADRRTEAFF. CDR3 DNA: TGTGCCAGCAGTTTAGCGGACAGGCGCACTGAAGCTTTCTTT.